One sample yielded the 28 T cell receptor beta chains listed below, sequenced in a study of blood T cell repertoires in COVID-19. The protocol was immunoSEQ multiplex PCR, while the TCRdb copy is restricted to in-frame clones and leaves out a portion. The sample has over 150,000 clones; 60% to 80% are singletons. The specimen sequenced was peripheral blood. The receptors originated from a woman aged 70-85 years with acute or convalescent COVID-19.

V and J are TRBV23-1 and TRBJ2-7, with 9 nucleotides matching TRBD1. TRBV23-1 is an open reading frame whose function is uncertain. The CDR3 sequence is 17 residues long. V was pared by 6 bases and J by 1 base, with 13 bases of the junction left unmatched. The CDR3 DNA sequence: TGCGCCAGCAGACGCAGAAGGGACAGGGCATTTTCCTACGAGCAGTACTTC. Translation gives CASRRRRDRAFSYEQYF.

The chain has TRBV2 and TRBJ2-1; a weak D match, TRBD2 (6 bases). The germline V gene encodes CDR1 SNHLY and CDR2 FYNNEI. This CDR3 spans 15 amino acids. V dropped 5 bases and J dropped 7 bases, with 18 bases sitting between them. CDR3 protein: CASSSGTRSMNEQFF. For the CDR3, the DNA is TGTGCCAGCAGTTCGGGGACTCGGTCAATGAATGAGCAGTTCTTC. Based on the CDR3 plus reference TRBV2 and TRBJ2-1, the full variable domain is EPEVTQTPSHQVTQMGQEVILRCVPISNHLYFYWYRQILGQKVEFLVSFYNNEISEKSEIFDDQFSVERPDGSNFTLKIRSTKLEDSAMYFCASSSGTRSMNEQFFGPGTRLTVL.

A few counts support this clone. The chain recombines TRBV3-1 (or the pseudogene TRBV3-2) with TRBJ2-3, with D possibly matching TRBD2 (5 bases). Looked up from germline, CDR1 is LGHDT and CDR2 is YNNKEL (reference sequence). Trimming removed 1 base from V and 4 bases from J, with 12 bases in between. CDR3 size: 15 residues. In DNA, the CDR3 is TGTGCCAGCAGCCAAGTCTTTCTAGCTTCAGATACGCAGTATTTT. It translates to CASSQVFLASDTQYF.

V usage is TRBV4-2 and J usage is TRBJ2-1; D is unclear. This CDR3 contains 14 residues. V dropped 1 base and J dropped 4 bases, with 8 bases sitting between them. Germline V gene data show CDR1 as LGHNA and CDR2 as YNFKEQ. The CDR3 loop is CASSQVALYNEQFF. DNA for the CDR3: TGTGCCAGCAGCCAAGTTGCGTTATACAATGAGCAGTTCTTC.

The chain employs TRBV12-3 or TRBV12-4 and TRBJ2-1; D is unclear. V dropped 9 bases and J dropped 5 bases, with 8 bases sitting between them. The CDR3 is made up of 11 amino acids. The CDR3 spells CASLRNNEQFF. Here the CDR3 DNA reads TGTGCCAGTCTCAGAAACAATGAGCAGTTCTTC.

The rearrangement joins TRBV2 to TRBJ2-1, with a weak D call TRBD1 (5 bases). The CDR3 runs 11 residues. Looked up from germline, CDR1 is SNHLY and CDR2 is FYNNEI. The V gene lost 10 bases and the J gene lost 8 bases, with 12 bases spanning the gap. The CDR3 spells CANRQWHEQFF. CDR3 DNA sequence: TGTGCCAACAGACAGTGGCATGAGCAGTTCTTC.

This clone occurred a few times. The rearrangement uses TRBV9 and TRBJ2-7; 8 bases agree with TRBD1. This CDR3 region has 16 residues. V was clipped by 0 bases and J by 2 bases; unmatched bases: 7. Looked up from germline, CDR1 is SGDLS and CDR2 is YYNGEE. The CDR3 DNA reads as TGTGCCAGCAGCGTAGACTCTATGGGACAGGCCTACGAGCAGTACTTC. This sequence encodes CASSVDSMGQAYEQYF.

This clone has a handful of counts. The V and J genes are TRBV6-5 and TRBJ2-5, with 14 nucleotides matching TRBD2. Trimming cost V 6 bases and J 2 bases; bases outside gene matches: 2. Germline loops: CDR1 MNHEY, CDR2 SVGAGI. This CDR3 comprises 15 residues. The CDR3 sequence is CASRGTSGSQETQYF. For the CDR3, the DNA is TGTGCCAGCAGGGGGACTAGCGGGAGTCAAGAGACCCAGTACTTC.

The gene calls are TRBV15 and TRBJ1-5, with D unresolved. This CDR3 region has 15 residues. V dropped 2 bases and J dropped 2 bases, with 10 bases sitting between them. Germline lookup yields CDR1 LNHNV and CDR2 YYDKDF (reference sequence). The CDR3 coding sequence is TGTGCCACCAGCAGACAGGTTTCGGGCAATCAGCCCCAGCATTTT. Translating it yields CATSRQVSGNQPQHF. Full variable domain (outside the CDR3, taken from reference TRBV15 and TRBJ1-5): DAMVIQNPRYQVTQFGKPVTLSCSQTLNHNVMYWYQQKSSQAPKLLFHYYDKDFNNEADTPDNFQSRRPNTSFCFLDIRSPGLGDTAMYLCATSRQVSGNQPQHFGDGTRLSIL.

V and J are TRBV6-1 and TRBJ1-1; D is perhaps TRBD1 (6 bases). Per germline, CDR1 MNHNS and CDR2 SASEGT. The CDR3 totals 13 residues. V shed 1 base and J shed 7 bases, with 10 bases lying between them. Here the CDR3 reads CASSEVNRVEAFF. CDR3 sequence (DNA): TGTGCCAGCAGTGAAGTAAACAGGGTTGAAGCTTTCTTT.

The chain recombines TRBV24-1 with TRBJ2-5; D is unclear. CDR1 and CDR2 from the germline V gene are KGHDR and SFDVKD. This CDR3 contains 13 residues. The V end lost 4 bases, the J end lost 5 bases, and 10 bases lay between the germline ends. CDR3 DNA: TGTGCCACCAGTGAGGTAGGAGAGGAGACCCAGTACTTC. Translation gives CATSEVGEETQYF.

CDR3 coding DNA: TGTGCCAGCAGCACGCGTGTGGGTTGGAGGGTGGACGTCGACCAGTACTTC. Amino acids: CASSTRVGWRVDVDQYF. This chain connects TRBV21-1 to TRBJ2-5; no check of the table's D call, TRBD2, against the DNA was made. TRBV21-1 is designated a pseudogene. This CDR3 has 17 residues.

The chain has TRBV5-1 and TRBJ2-3; 7 bases map to TRBD1. Per germline, CDR1 SGHRS and CDR2 YFSETQ. After removal of 4 bases from V and 2 bases from J, the junction contained 7 bases not matched to a gene. The length of the CDR3 is 15 residues. The CDR3 sequence is CASSPGQQPTDTQYF. For the CDR3, the DNA is TGCGCCAGCAGCCCGGGACAGCAACCCACAGATACGCAGTATTTT.

The V and J genes are TRBV5-1 and TRBJ2-4, with D possibly matching TRBD1 (6 bases). The CDR3 consists of 18 residues. The ends were cut back, 0 bases at V and 3 bases at J, with 19 bases in the middle. Per germline, CDR1 SGHRS and CDR2 YFSETQ. The CDR3 DNA follows: TGCGCCAGCAGCTTGGGTCTAAAATCACAGGGTGGCAAAAACATTCAGTACTTC. Translated: CASSLGLKSQGGKNIQYF.

J is TRBJ2-2 and V is TRBV2; TRBD1 matches 8 bases. V trimming: 8 bases; J trimming: 1 base; junction bases outside the gene matches: 0. The CDR3 totals 13 residues. The germline V gene encodes CDR1 SNHLY and CDR2 FYNNEI. CDR3: CASGQGNTGELFF. Written as DNA, the CDR3 is TGTGCCAGCGGACAGGGGAACACCGGGGAGCTGTTTTTT.

This clone was counted between two and nine times. As DNA, the CDR3 is TGTGCCACCAGCGGACGGGAACGCAAAGGGGAGACCCAGTACTTC. Translation: CATSGRERKGETQYF. V usage is TRBV15 and J usage is TRBJ2-5, with D possibly being TRBD2 (5 bases). The CDR3 loop spans 15 amino acids. V lost 5 bases to trimming and J lost 5 bases, with 18 bases between them. CDR1 LNHNV and CDR2 YYDKDF come from the germline V gene (reference sequence).

V usage is TRBV5-8 and J usage is TRBJ1-5, with a tentative D call TRBD1 (6 bases). Between the trimmed V and J ends, which lost 4 bases and 3 bases, there was a span of 11 bases. The CDR3 length is 14 residues. Germline V gene data show CDR1 as SGHTS and CDR2 as YDEGEE. This chain's CDR3 is CASSPRGLNQPQHF. CDR3 DNA sequence: TGTGCCAGCAGCCCCAGGGGTCTCAATCAGCCCCAGCATTTT.

This chain uses TRBV7-8 with TRBJ2-1; D is uncertain. Trimming shortened V by 5 bases and J by 1 base, and 15 bases separated the two germline ends. This CDR3 region has 16 residues. Germline V gene sequence: CDR1 SGHVS, CDR2 FQNEAQ. Here the CDR3 DNA reads TGTGCCAGCAGCCCCCCCGGTAGATTATCCTACAATGAGCAGTTCTTC. Amino acids: CASSPPGRLSYNEQFF.

The J gene is TRBJ2-1, the V gene TRBV27, with 7 bases that match TRBD1. This CDR3 has 12 amino acids. Germline V lookup: CDR1 MNHEY, CDR2 SMNVEV (reference sequence). V was clipped by 10 bases and J by 4 bases; unmatched bases: 4. Here the CDR3 DNA reads TGTGCCACCTCGACAGGGTACAATGAGCAGTTCTTC. Encoded protein: CATSTGYNEQFF.

This clone has only a few counts. The chain links TRBV7-2 to TRBJ1-2; D is unresolved. The V end lost 1 base, the J end lost 0 bases, and 12 bases lay between the germline ends. The CDR3 has 16 residues. CDR1 and CDR2 (germline): SGHTA, FQGNSA. The CDR3 here is CASSLVATPTNYGYTF. CDR3 sequence (DNA): TGTGCCAGCAGCTTAGTGGCGACTCCCACTAACTATGGCTACACCTTC.

The V gene is TRBV25-1, the J gene TRBJ2-7, with 13 bases identical to TRBD2. V trimming: 4 bases; J trimming: 4 bases; junction bases outside the gene matches: 4. CDR3 length: 15 residues. Germline V gives CDR1 MGHDK, CDR2 SYGVNS. The DNA of the CDR3 is TGTGCCAGCAGTGTCCGGACTAGCGGGAGTTACGAGCAGTACTTC. This gives the protein CASSVRTSGSYEQYF.

The chain couples TRBV2 to TRBJ1-5; D is ambiguous. CDR1 is SNHLY, CDR2 FYNNEI, per germline. CDR3 length equals 13 residues. Trimming removed 7 bases at V and 1 base at J, with 8 bases between. The DNA of the CDR3 is TGTGCCAGCAATTTACAGAGCAATCAGCCCCAGCATTTT. Encoded protein: CASNLQSNQPQHF.

The rearrangement links TRBV5-4 to TRBJ2-3, with TRBD2 matching over 14 bases. Per germline, CDR1 SGHNT and CDR2 YYREEE (reference sequence). CDR3 size: 20 residues. Trimming at V came to 0 bases and at J to 6 bases, leaving 15 bases not matched to a gene. The CDR3: CASSLDLLPGLAGVGDTQYF. In DNA, the CDR3 is TGTGCCAGCAGCTTGGATCTACTCCCGGGACTAGCGGGAGTGGGCGATACGCAGTATTTT.

This chain joins TRBV7-3 and TRBJ1-2; TRBD1 is a possible D gene (6 bases). This CDR3 has 13 residues. Germline values: CDR1 SGHTA, CDR2 FQGTGA. The ends were cut back, 5 bases at V and 2 bases at J, with 9 bases in the middle. The CDR3 protein is CASSEQGNYGYTF. The DNA of the CDR3 is TGTGCCAGCAGCGAACAGGGAAACTATGGCTACACCTTC.

The V call is TRBV6-2 or TRBV6-3, the J call TRBJ2-2; TRBD2 might be the D (6 bases). The CDR3 is made up of 13 amino acids. The ends were cut back, 6 bases at V and 7 bases at J, with 12 bases in the middle. CDR1 MNHEY and CDR2 SVGEGT come from the germline V gene. The CDR3 DNA follows: TGTGCCAGCAGCCAAGGAGGGATCGGGGAGCTGTTTTTT. This translates into CASSQGGIGELFF.

This chain links TRBV28 with TRBJ2-7, with 9 bases fitting TRBD1. Germline V gene sequence: CDR1 MDHEN, CDR2 SYDVKM. The CDR3 runs to 13 residues. With 10 bases clipped from V and 5 bases from J, the junction kept 9 bases outside the gene matches. The CDR3: CATPGQGTNEQYF. In nucleotides, the CDR3 is TGTGCCACCCCGGGACAGGGCACTAACGAGCAGTACTTC.

In this sample, this clone turned up a few times. This CDR3 is CASSLVPVSGNTIYF. The CDR3 region has the DNA TGCGCCAGCAGCTTGGTTCCGGTCTCTGGAAACACCATATATTTT. The genes are TRBV5-1 and TRBJ1-3; no clear D gene. This CDR3 contains 15 residues. The ends were cut back, 0 bases at V and 0 bases at J, with 7 bases in the middle. Germline assignment: CDR1 SGHRS and CDR2 YFSETQ.

The chain uses TRBV5-8 and TRBJ2-5; D may be TRBD1 (7 bases). The germline gives CDR1 SGHTS, CDR2 YDEGEE. Trimming stripped 0 bases from V and 3 bases from J, with 12 bases between. The CDR3 spans 15 residues. The CDR3 here is CASSLGAGTEETQYF. In DNA, the CDR3 is TGTGCCAGCAGCTTGGGGGCGGGGACAGAAGAGACCCAGTACTTC.